What follows are 10 T cell receptor beta chains derived from one specimen sequenced in a study of blood T cells in healthy people across ages. Alongside a J-beta primer mix, a sample-barcoded 5' primer served in a second PCR lasting about 7 to 12 cycles. MiXCR, applied by TCRdb to the 5' RACE reads, yields one record per CDR3 protein. The data show about 1.6 million distinct CDR3 sequences, roughly 30% seen once. Material for sequencing was blood. All receptors derive from a woman in her thirties in good health.

The chain combines TRBV27 with TRBJ2-7; 10 bases line up with TRBD1. V lost 7 bases to trimming and J lost 5 bases; unmatched junction nucleotides: 11. Germline-derived CDR1 and CDR2 are MNHEY and SMNVEV (reference sequence). The CDR3 sequence is 15 residues long. The CDR3 protein is CASIRDPTGGHEQYF. CDR3 bases: TGTGCCAGCATCCGGGACCCGACAGGGGGCCACGAGCAGTACTTC.

This chain joins TRBV28 and TRBJ2-7; TRBD1 matches 9 bases. Germline CDR1 reads MDHEN; CDR2 reads SYDVKM. V gave up 5 bases and J gave up 3 bases; unmatched junction bases: 11. This CDR3 spans 16 amino acids. The CDR3 bases are TGTGCCAGCAGTCCAAATGTCGACAGGGGGGTCTACGAGCAGTACTTC. It specifies CASSPNVDRGVYEQYF.

This clonotype was counted a few times. V and J are TRBV20-1 and TRBJ2-7; possibly TRBD1 for D (5 bases). Between the trimmed V and J ends, which lost 6 bases and 1 base, there was a span of 16 bases. This CDR3 has 14 amino acids. The germline gives CDR1 DFQATT, CDR2 SNEGSKA (reference sequence). CDR3 nucleotide sequence: TGCAGTGCCAGGGCAGGTTTTGGGTCCTACGAGCAGTACTTC. It codes for CSARAGFGSYEQYF.

The chain has TRBV20-1 and TRBJ2-1, with D perhaps assigned TRBD1 or TRBD2 (5 bases each). Between the trimmed V and J ends, which lost 5 bases and 4 bases, there was a span of 9 bases. The CDR3 loop spans 12 amino acids. CDR1 and CDR2 (germline): DFQATT, SNEGSKA (reference sequence). CDR3 coding DNA: TGCAGTGCTCTTTGGGGGTACAATGAGCAGTTCTTC. This gives the protein CSALWGYNEQFF.

Points on this clonotype: One junction end disagrees with the germline gene, perhaps due to a read error. V is TRBV6-2 or TRBV6-3 and J is TRBJ2-5; D is ambiguous. This CDR3 comprises 13 residues. Germline values: CDR1 MNHEY, CDR2 SVGEGT. The CDR3 here is CASIGRNKEAQYF. CDR3 nucleotides: TGTGCCAGCATAGGCAGGAATAAAGAGGCCCAGTACTTC.

Note on this clonotype: The germline gene is not matched at one end of the junction; a read error may be the cause. The chain has TRBV12-3 or TRBV12-4 and TRBJ2-5; either TRBD1 or TRBD2 may fit D (6 bases each). CDR3 length equals 13 residues. CDR3 residues: CAGSWGAGETQYF. CDR3 DNA: TGTGCCGGCAGCTGGGGGGCGGGGGAGACCCAGTACTTC.

The chain carries TRBV4-2 and TRBJ1-1; TRBD1 is a possible D gene (6 bases). Germline CDR1 is LGHNA and CDR2 is YNFKEQ. The CDR3 has 16 residues. The V end lost 1 base, the J end lost 2 bases, and 14 bases lay between the germline ends. CDR3 sequence reads: CASSQVGRGTNTEAFF. The CDR3 DNA is TGTGCCAGCAGCCAAGTGGGGAGGGGGACTAACACTGAAGCTTTCTTT.

This clonotype is a singleton in its sample. At one boundary the junction diverges from the germline segment, which might be a read error. J is TRBJ2-5 and V is TRBV28, with TRBD1 identical over 7 bases. CDR3 length equals 13 residues. Germline values: CDR1 MDHEN, CDR2 SYDVKM. CDR3 DNA sequence: TGTGCCAGCAGCCTGGGACAGCTAGAGACCCGGTACTTC. As protein: CASSLGQLETRYF. Together with reference TRBV28 and TRBJ2-5, the CDR3 gives the full variable domain: DVKVTQSSRYLVKRTGEKVFLECVQDMDHENMFWYRQDPGLGLRLIYFSYDVKMKEKGDIPEGYSVSREKKERFSLILESASTNQTSMYLCASSLGQLETRYFGPGTRLLVL.

This clonotype showed up just once. The rearrangement links TRBV12-3 or TRBV12-4 to TRBJ1-2; D is perhaps TRBD1 (6 bases). This CDR3 region has 14 residues. Trimming removed 9 bases from V and 2 bases from J, with 16 bases in between. The CDR3 coding sequence is TGTGCCAGTACCACTTGGGGGGGCAACTATGGCTACACCTTC. This encodes CASTTWGGNYGYTF.

This chain uses TRBV10-3 with TRBJ1-1; D is perhaps TRBD1 (6 bases). Germline CDR1 reads ENHRY; CDR2 reads SYGVKD. The ends were cut back, 6 bases at V and 8 bases at J, with 13 bases in the middle. The CDR3 contains 12 residues. CDR3 loop: CAIRPPGAEAFF. The CDR3 DNA follows: TGTGCCATCAGGCCTCCAGGGGCCGAAGCTTTCTTT.